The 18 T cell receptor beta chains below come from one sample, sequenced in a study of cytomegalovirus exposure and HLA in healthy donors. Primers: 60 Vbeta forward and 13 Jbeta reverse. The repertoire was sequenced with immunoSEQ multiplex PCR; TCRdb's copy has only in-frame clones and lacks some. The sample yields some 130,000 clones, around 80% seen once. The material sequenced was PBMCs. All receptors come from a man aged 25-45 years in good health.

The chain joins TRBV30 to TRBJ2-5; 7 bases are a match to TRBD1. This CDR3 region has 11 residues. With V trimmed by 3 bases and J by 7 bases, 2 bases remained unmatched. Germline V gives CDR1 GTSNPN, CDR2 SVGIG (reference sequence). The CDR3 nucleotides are TGTGCCTGGAGCCCAGGGGGGACCCAGTACTTC. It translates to CAWSPGGTQYF. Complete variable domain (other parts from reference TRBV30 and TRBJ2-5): SQTIHQWPATLVQPVGSPLSLECTVEGTSNPNLYWYRQAAGRGLQLLFYSVGIGQISSEVPQNLSASRPQDRQFILSSKKLLLSDSGFYLCAWSPGGTQYFGPGTRLLVL.

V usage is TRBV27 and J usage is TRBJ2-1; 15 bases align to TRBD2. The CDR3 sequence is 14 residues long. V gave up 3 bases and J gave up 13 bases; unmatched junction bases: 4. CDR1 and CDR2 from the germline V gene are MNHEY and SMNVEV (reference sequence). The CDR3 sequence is CASSLRTSGRAQFF. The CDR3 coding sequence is TGTGCCAGCAGTTTGAGGACTAGCGGGAGGGCTCAGTTCTTC.

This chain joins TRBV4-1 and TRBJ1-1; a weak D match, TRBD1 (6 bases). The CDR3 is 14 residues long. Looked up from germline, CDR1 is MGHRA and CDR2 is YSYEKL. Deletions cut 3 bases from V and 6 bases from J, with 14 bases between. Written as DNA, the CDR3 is TGCGCCAGCAGCCATGACAGGTTAAGGGCTGAAGCTTTCTTT. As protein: CASSHDRLRAEAFF.

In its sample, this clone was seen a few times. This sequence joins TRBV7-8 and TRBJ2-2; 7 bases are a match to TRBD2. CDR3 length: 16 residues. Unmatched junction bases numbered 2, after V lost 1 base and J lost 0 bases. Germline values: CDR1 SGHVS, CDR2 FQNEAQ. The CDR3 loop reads CASSLVGGTNTGELFF. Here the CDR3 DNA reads TGTGCCAGCAGCTTAGTGGGGGGGACGAACACCGGGGAGCTGTTTTTT.

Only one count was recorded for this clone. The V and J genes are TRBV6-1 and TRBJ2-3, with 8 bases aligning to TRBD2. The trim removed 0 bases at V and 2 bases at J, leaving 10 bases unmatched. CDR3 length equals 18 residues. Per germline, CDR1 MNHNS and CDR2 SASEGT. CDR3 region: CASSEARAASGYTDTQYF. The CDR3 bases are TGTGCCAGCAGTGAAGCCAGAGCTGCTAGCGGGTACACAGATACGCAGTATTTT.

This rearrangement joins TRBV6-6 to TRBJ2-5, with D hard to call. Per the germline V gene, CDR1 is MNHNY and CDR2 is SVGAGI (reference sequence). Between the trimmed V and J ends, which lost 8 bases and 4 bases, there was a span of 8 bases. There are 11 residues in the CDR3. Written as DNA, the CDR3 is TGTGCCAGCTCCGGGTCAGAGACCCAGTACTTC. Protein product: CASSGSETQYF.

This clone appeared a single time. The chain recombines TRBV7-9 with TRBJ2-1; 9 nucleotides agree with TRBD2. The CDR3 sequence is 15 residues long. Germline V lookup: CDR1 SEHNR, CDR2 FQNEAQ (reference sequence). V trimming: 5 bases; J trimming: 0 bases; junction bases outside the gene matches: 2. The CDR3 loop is CASSLSGSSYNEQFF. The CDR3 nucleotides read TGTGCCAGCAGCCTTAGCGGGAGCTCCTACAATGAGCAGTTCTTC. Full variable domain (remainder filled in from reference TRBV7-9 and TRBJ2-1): DTGVSQNPRHKITKRGQNVTFRCDPISEHNRLYWYRQTLGQGPEFLTYFQNEAQLEKSRLLSDRFSAERPKGSFSTLEIQRTEQGDSAMYLCASSLSGSSYNEQFFGPGTRLTVL.

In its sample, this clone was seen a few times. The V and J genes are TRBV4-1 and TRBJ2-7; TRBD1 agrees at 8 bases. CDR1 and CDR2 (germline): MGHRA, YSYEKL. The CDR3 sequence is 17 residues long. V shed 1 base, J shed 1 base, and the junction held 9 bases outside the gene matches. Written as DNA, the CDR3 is TGCGCCAGCAGCCAAGGGGCCCGACAGGGGACTTCCTACGAGCAGTACTTC. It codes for CASSQGARQGTSYEQYF.

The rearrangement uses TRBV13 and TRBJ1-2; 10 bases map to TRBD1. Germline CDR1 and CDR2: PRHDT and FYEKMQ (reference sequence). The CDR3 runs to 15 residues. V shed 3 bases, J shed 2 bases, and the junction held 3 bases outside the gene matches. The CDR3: CASSFRDRGNYGYTF. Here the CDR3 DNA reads TGTGCCAGCAGCTTCCGGGACAGGGGAAACTATGGCTACACCTTC.

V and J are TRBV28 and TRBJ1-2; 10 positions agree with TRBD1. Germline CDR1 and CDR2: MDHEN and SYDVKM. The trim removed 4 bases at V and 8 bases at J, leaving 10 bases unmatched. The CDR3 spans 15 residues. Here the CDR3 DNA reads TGTGCCAGCAGTTCCCCGGACAGGGGGTATGGAGGCTACACCTTC. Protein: CASSSPDRGYGGYTF.

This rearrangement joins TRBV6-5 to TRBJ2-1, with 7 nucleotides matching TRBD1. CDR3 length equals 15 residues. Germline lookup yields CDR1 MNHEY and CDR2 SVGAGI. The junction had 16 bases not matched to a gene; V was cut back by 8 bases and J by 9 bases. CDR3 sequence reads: CASSLAAGGLGEQFF. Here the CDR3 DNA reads TGTGCCAGCTCCCTGGCGGCAGGGGGATTGGGTGAGCAGTTCTTC.

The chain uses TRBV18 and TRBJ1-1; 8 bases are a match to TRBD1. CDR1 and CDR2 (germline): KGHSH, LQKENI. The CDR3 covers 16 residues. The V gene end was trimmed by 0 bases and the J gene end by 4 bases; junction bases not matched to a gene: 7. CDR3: CASSPPSGGMATEAFF. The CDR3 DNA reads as TGTGCCAGCTCACCACCGTCAGGGGGCATGGCCACTGAAGCTTTCTTT.

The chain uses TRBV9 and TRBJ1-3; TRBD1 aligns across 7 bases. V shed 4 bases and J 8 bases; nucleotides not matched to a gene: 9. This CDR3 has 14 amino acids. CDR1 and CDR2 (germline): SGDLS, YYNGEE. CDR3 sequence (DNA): TGTGCCAGCAGCCGCACAGGGACAGCAGACACCATATATTTT. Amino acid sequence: CASSRTGTADTIYF.

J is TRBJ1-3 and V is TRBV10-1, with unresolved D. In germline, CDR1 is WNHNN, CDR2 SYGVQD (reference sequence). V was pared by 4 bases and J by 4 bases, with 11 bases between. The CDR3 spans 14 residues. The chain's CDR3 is CASSAGLEGNTIYF. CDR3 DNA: TGCGCCAGCAGTGCCGGCCTAGAGGGAAACACCATATATTTT.

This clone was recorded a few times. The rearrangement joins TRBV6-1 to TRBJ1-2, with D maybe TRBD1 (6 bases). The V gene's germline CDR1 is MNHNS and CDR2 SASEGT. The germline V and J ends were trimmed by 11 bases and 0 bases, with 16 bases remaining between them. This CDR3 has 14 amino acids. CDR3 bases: TGTGCCCTTTGGGGGCGAGCTGCTAACTATGGCTACACCTTC. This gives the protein CALWGRAANYGYTF.

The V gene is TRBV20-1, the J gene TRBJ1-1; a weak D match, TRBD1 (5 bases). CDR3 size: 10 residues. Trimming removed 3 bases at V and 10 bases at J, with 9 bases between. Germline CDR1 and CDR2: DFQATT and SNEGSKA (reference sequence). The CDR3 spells CSARGRGAFF. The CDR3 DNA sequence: TGCAGTGCTAGGGGTAGGGGAGCTTTCTTT.

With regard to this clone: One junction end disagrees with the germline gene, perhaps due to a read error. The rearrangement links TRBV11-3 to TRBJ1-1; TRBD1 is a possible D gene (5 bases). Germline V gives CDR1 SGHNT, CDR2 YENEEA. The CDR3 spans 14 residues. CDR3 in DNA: TGTGCCAGCAGCCTTTCGGGAGGGACCACTAAAGCTTTCTTT. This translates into CASSLSGGTTKAFF.

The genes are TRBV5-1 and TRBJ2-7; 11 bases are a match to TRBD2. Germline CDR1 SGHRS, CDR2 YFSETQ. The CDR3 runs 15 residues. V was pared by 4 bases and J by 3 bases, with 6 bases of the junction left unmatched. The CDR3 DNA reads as TGCGCCAGCAGCCTGGGACTAGCGGACATCTACGAGCAGTACTTC. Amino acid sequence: CASSLGLADIYEQYF.